This T cell receptor beta chain was recorded in a study of CD8+ T cells in alopecia areata. The study's findings and limits: For baseline CD8+ expansion, any link to response stays uncertain with one nonresponder. Scalp clonality and expanded CD8+ clones among the top 100 fell significantly with tofacitinib.

As for this clone: Its antigen is not known.

In each case, RNA was isolated and then reverse transcribed into cDNA as the sequencing template. Assay used: immunoSEQ multiplex PCR; TCRdb lists only in-frame clones, some missing. The sample includes 35,000 to 50,000 clones, around 71% of them seen just once. Germline V gene lookup returns CDR1 MGHDK and CDR2 SYGVNS. This CDR3 is 12 amino acids long. Trimming removed 6 bases at V and 3 bases at J, with 9 bases between. Treatment indicated: oral pan-JAK inhibitor, 5-10 mg twice daily. The investigators collected lesional scalp punch biopsies and peripheral blood from alopecia areata patients. PBMCs yielded sorted CD4+ and CD8+ T cells.

The chain links TRBV25-1 to TRBJ2-7, with D possibly matching TRBD1 (5 bases). This specimen was CD8+ T cells sorted from blood, taken at week 4, from a patient treated with tofacitinib. The TCR was taken from a human donor with alopecia areata. CDR3 nucleotide sequence: TGTGCCAGCAGAGCAGGGCTCTACGAGCAGTACTTC. It codes for CASRAGLYEQYF.